Shown below are 27 T cell receptor beta chains from a single sample sequenced in a study of regulatory T cells in long-lasting Graves disease (dated by TCRdb to about 2021). The meaning of the sample's time point label: newly diagnosed GD, antithyroid drugs for less than 3 months. RNA was extracted from PBMCs in TRIzol for both TCR sequencing and RNA sequencing. The library was produced with multiplex PCR. Sequencing was performed on an Illumina HiSeq 4000. CDR3 regions were amplified by Arm-PCR with iRepertoire HTBI primers to construct TCR beta libraries. Through fastp at Q25 and MiXCR, TCRdb rebuilt clones from the public reads, retaining in-frame beta chains. Entries are consolidated by CDR3 protein sequence, retaining the most common genes and DNA. Across this sample there are roughly 350,000 distinct CDR3 sequences, with over 15% seen only once. The top ten constitute 25% to 30% of the sample.

This sample was shared with a second study, whose subject was T cells in Graves' hyperthyroidism and ophthalmopathy.

The input for sequencing was peripheral blood mononuclear cells (PBMCs), taken at new diagnosis, from a patient treated with antithyroid drugs. The receptors shown here come from a man aged 40-50 years with Graves disease. Donor details come from another sample of the same person, matched by shared clones.

This clonotype has ten or more counts. The V gene is TRBV12-3 or TRBV12-4, the J gene TRBJ2-1; D call uncertain. CDR3 length: 15 amino acids. V dropped 8 bases and J dropped 5 bases, with 19 bases sitting between them. CDR3: CASRPRQTQDNEQFF. CDR3 DNA sequence: TGTGCCAGCCGGCCAAGGCAGACCCAGGACAATGAGCAGTTCTTC.

This clonotype came up many times. This chain connects TRBV18 to TRBJ2-1; TRBD2 agrees at 12 bases. V gave up 4 bases and J gave up 7 bases; unmatched junction bases: 5. The germline gives CDR1 KGHSH, CDR2 LQKENI. This CDR3 has 15 residues. CDR3 DNA: TGTGCCAGCTCACGGACTAGCGGGGTGGTAAATGAGCAGTTCTTC. Translating gives CASSRTSGVVNEQFF. Full variable domain (missing parts from reference TRBV18 and TRBJ2-1): NAGVMQNPRHLVRRRGQEARLRCSPMKGHSHVYWYRQLPEEGLKFMVYLQKENIIDESGMPKERFSAEFPKEGPSILRIQQVVRGDSAAYFCASSRTSGVVNEQFFGPGTRLTVL.

This clonotype has at least ten counts. The V and J genes are TRBV5-1 and TRBJ2-7, with TRBD1 as a possible D gene (5 bases). Germline-derived CDR1 and CDR2 are SGHRS and YFSETQ. There are 15 residues in the CDR3. The ends were cut back, 0 bases at V and 1 base at J, with 11 bases in the middle. The CDR3 is CASSLAVGASYEQYF. DNA of the CDR3: TGCGCCAGCAGCTTGGCCGTAGGGGCTTCCTACGAGCAGTACTTC.

This clonotype was seen more than once but under ten times. This chain uses TRBV15 with TRBJ1-2; 7 nucleotides align to TRBD1. CDR3 length: 15 amino acids. V dropped 4 bases and J dropped 4; count of bases not matched to a gene: 9. CDR1 and CDR2 (germline): LNHNV, YYDKDF (reference sequence). The chain's CDR3 is CATSKGGDSFYGYTF. CDR3 coding DNA: TGTGCCACCAGCAAAGGGGGGGACAGCTTCTATGGCTACACCTTC.

The chain couples TRBV20-1 to TRBJ2-1, with a possible D match to TRBD2 (5 bases). CDR3 size: 14 residues. Trimming left V 6 bases short and J 10 bases short, with 22 bases between. CDR1 DFQATT and CDR2 SNEGSKA come from the germline V gene (reference sequence). The CDR3 protein is CSAPVYPSSYEQFF. CDR3 DNA sequence: TGCAGTGCACCCGTTTACCCTAGCTCCTACGAGCAGTTCTTC.

This clonotype has a count of ten or more. The chain combines TRBV20-1 with TRBJ2-4; 9 nucleotides line up with TRBD2. CDR1 and CDR2 (germline): DFQATT, SNEGSKA (reference sequence). V lost 6 bases and J lost 6; bases outside the gene matches: 12. CDR3 length: 15 amino acids. The CDR3 spells CSAGRGGGPINIQYF. In nucleotides, the CDR3 is TGCAGTGCGGGCCGCGGGGGGGGCCCGATAAACATTCAGTACTTC.

This chain connects TRBV2 to TRBJ2-2; 7 bases fit TRBD1. In germline, CDR1 is SNHLY, CDR2 FYNNEI. The CDR3 is made up of 15 amino acids. The J segment lost 1 base and the V segment lost 7 bases, leaving 6 bases of the junction unmatched. This CDR3 is CASTVRDRNTGELFF. Here the CDR3 DNA reads TGTGCCAGCACCGTACGGGACAGGAACACCGGGGAGCTGTTTTTT.

This chain links TRBV20-1 with TRBJ2-1, with 10 bases aligning to TRBD2. Germline lookup yields CDR1 DFQATT and CDR2 SNEGSKA (reference sequence). CDR3 size: 14 residues. Trimming removed 3 bases from V and 8 bases from J; junction bases left unmatched: 7. The CDR3 nucleotides read TGCAGTGCTAGCCCCAGCGGGGGGGCCTATGAGCAGTTCTTC. This codes for CSASPSGGAYEQFF.

The J gene is TRBJ1-5, the V gene TRBV27; no clear D gene. This CDR3 spans 17 amino acids. Germline V gene lookup returns CDR1 MNHEY and CDR2 SMNVEV (reference sequence). The V and J ends lost 4 bases and 1 base respectively, with 17 bases between them. The CDR3: CASSSKGPVVSNQPQHF. The CDR3 DNA is TGTGCCAGCAGTTCCAAGGGCCCCGTCGTCAGCAATCAGCCCCAGCATTTT.

The chain links TRBV19 to TRBJ1-2; D perhaps matches TRBD1 (5 bases). The CDR3 consists of 13 residues. CDR1 is LNHDA and CDR2 is SQIVND in the germline V gene (reference sequence). V lost 5 bases, J lost 7 bases, and 14 bases lay in between. The CDR3 bases are TGTGCCAGTAGTCTCAACAGGTTTTCTGGCTACACCTTC. Its translation: CASSLNRFSGYTF.

This clonotype has ten or more counts. The V gene is TRBV18, the J gene TRBJ2-2; D is undetermined. Germline CDR1 is KGHSH and CDR2 is LQKENI. V lost 4 bases, J lost 0 bases, and 12 bases lay in between. CDR3 length equals 16 residues. The DNA of the CDR3 is TGTGCCAGCTCACAGGCAGGTCCTGCGAACACCGGGGAGCTGTTTTTT. Residues: CASSQAGPANTGELFF.

This clonotype occurred many times. The V call is TRBV7-2, the J call TRBJ2-3; the match to TRBD2 covers 14 bases. There are 16 residues in the CDR3. Trimming at V came to 4 bases and at J to 5 bases, leaving 5 bases not matched to a gene. Germline V gives CDR1 SGHTA, CDR2 FQGNSA. The CDR3 is CASSYPGTSGGDTQYF. In DNA form, the CDR3 reads TGTGCCAGCAGCTACCCCGGGACTAGCGGGGGAGATACGCAGTATTTT.

Remarks on this clonotype: This may come from a read error, since a much larger clone is one base off. The V gene is TRBV20-1, the J gene TRBJ2-5, with D tentatively TRBD1 or TRBD2 (7 bases each). This CDR3 is built from 13 residues. CDR1 and CDR2 from the germline V gene are DFQATT and SNEGSKA (reference sequence). The ends were cut back, 5 bases at V and 7 bases at J, with 17 bases in the middle. The CDR3 loop is CSALQGGRGTQYF. CDR3 DNA sequence: TGCAGTGCTCTTCAGGGGGGGAGGGGGACCCAGTACTTC.

The genes are TRBV27 and TRBJ1-2, with 8 bases fitting TRBD1. With 9 bases clipped from V and 8 bases from J, the junction kept 14 bases outside the gene matches. Germline V gene lookup returns CDR1 MNHEY and CDR2 SMNVEV (reference sequence). The CDR3 consists of 14 residues. CDR3 DNA sequence: TGTGCCAGGACTTGGGGTGAGACAGGGGACGGCTACACCTTC. Translated, it gives CARTWGETGDGYTF.

This clonotype was detected ten times or more. V usage is TRBV20-1 and J usage is TRBJ1-4, with 7 nucleotides matching TRBD1. Germline V CDR1 and CDR2: DFQATT, SNEGSKA (reference sequence). V shed 6 bases and J 8 bases; nucleotides not matched to a gene: 9. The CDR3 is 13 amino acids. CDR3 sequence: CSAADREGEKLFF. CDR3 DNA: TGCAGTGCCGCCGACAGGGAGGGAGAAAAACTGTTTTTT.

This clonotype was seen repeatedly, ten times or more. V is TRBV12-3 or TRBV12-4 and J is TRBJ2-5; D is perhaps TRBD1 (6 bases). This CDR3 has 16 residues. V was cut by 0 bases and J by 5 bases, with 16 bases left in between. For the CDR3, the DNA is TGTGCCAGCAGTTTAGCGCAACAGGGTATAGGGGAGACCCAGTACTTC. This gives the protein CASSLAQQGIGETQYF.

This clonotype was seen at least ten times. This chain links TRBV5-1 with TRBJ2-3; TRBD2 matches 15 bases. The CDR3 is 17 amino acids. Germline V CDR1 and CDR2: SGHRS, YFSETQ. V trimming: 3 bases; J trimming: 2 bases; junction bases outside the gene matches: 4. CDR3 bases: TGCGCCAGCAGCTCTGGACTAGCGGGGGGGATCACAGATACGCAGTATTTT. Translating it yields CASSSGLAGGITDTQYF.

This clonotype was seen many times. This rearrangement joins TRBV3-1 to TRBJ2-7; no reliable D call. Trimming took off 1 base at V and 6 bases at J, with 10 bases between the two ends. There are 13 residues in the CDR3. Per germline, CDR1 LGHDT and CDR2 YNNKEL (reference sequence). The CDR3 region is CASSQGTSGEQYF. CDR3 coding DNA: TGTGCCAGCAGCCAAGGGACGTCTGGCGAGCAGTACTTC.

This clonotype was detected many times. The V call is TRBV10-2, the J call TRBJ2-5; TRBD2 matches 11 bases. Germline V gives CDR1 WSHSY, CDR2 SAAADI. CDR3 length: 17 amino acids. Unmatched junction bases numbered 13, after V lost 6 bases and J lost 4 bases. The chain's CDR3 is CASSLGLAATLGETQYF. As DNA, the CDR3 is TGCGCCAGCAGCCTGGGACTAGCGGCCACTTTAGGAGAGACCCAGTACTTC.

This clonotype was detected ten times or more. V is TRBV6-5 and J is TRBJ1-5; possibly TRBD1 for D (5 bases). Trimming shortened V by 0 bases and J by 2 bases, and 11 bases separated the two germline ends. The CDR3 has 16 amino acids. Germline values: CDR1 MNHEY, CDR2 SVGAGI. The DNA for the CDR3 is TGTGCCAGCAGTTACTCGAGGGGCTTGGGCAATCAGCCCCAGCATTTT. This encodes CASSYSRGLGNQPQHF.

This clonotype has a count of ten or more. J is TRBJ2-1 and V is TRBV2, with D perhaps TRBD1 (5 bases). Germline lookup yields CDR1 SNHLY and CDR2 FYNNEI. V was trimmed by 1 base and J by 6 bases, leaving 13 bases between them. This CDR3 contains 15 residues. As DNA, the CDR3 is TGTGCCAGCAGTGAAGGGGGCAGTCCCGTCAATGAGCAGTTCTTC. Translating it yields CASSEGGSPVNEQFF.

The rearrangement uses TRBV7-2 and TRBJ2-4; 7 positions agree with TRBD2. Germline loops: CDR1 SGHTA, CDR2 FQGNSA. The CDR3 sequence is 17 residues long. The ends lost 8 bases at V and 3 bases at J; junction bases unmatched: 16. The CDR3 bases are TGTGCCAGCGGCTGGGGGGGGGTATCTAAGGTCAAAAACATTCAGTACTTC. This translates into CASGWGGVSKVKNIQYF.

This clonotype was observed many times. The chain has TRBV2 and TRBJ1-6; 8 bases align to TRBD1. The germline CDR1 and CDR2 sequences are SNHLY and FYNNEI. This CDR3 contains 16 residues. The J segment lost 6 bases and the V segment lost 4 bases, leaving 8 bases of the junction unmatched. CDR3 loop: CASSARQGAGNSPLHF. CDR3 sequence (DNA): TGTGCCAGCAGTGCAAGGCAGGGGGCAGGTAATTCACCCCTCCACTTT.

This clonotype was observed at least ten times. V and J are TRBV9 and TRBJ2-2, with 9 bases aligning to TRBD2. In germline, CDR1 is SGDLS, CDR2 YYNGEE. This CDR3 region has 16 residues. The J segment lost 1 base and the V segment lost 3 bases, leaving 4 bases of the junction unmatched. The DNA for the CDR3 is TGTGCCAGCAGCGCTGATAGCGGGGGGAACACCGGGGAGCTGTTTTTT. It is translated as CASSADSGGNTGELFF.

Many counts were recorded for this clonotype. The chain couples TRBV6-1 to TRBJ2-7; maybe TRBD1 (5 bases). Trimming stripped 6 bases from V and 2 bases from J, with 17 bases between. CDR3 size: 15 residues. Germline V gene lookup returns CDR1 MNHNS and CDR2 SASEGT. The CDR3 DNA reads as TGTGCCAGCAGCCTACACGGACATAGGACCTACGAGCAGTACTTC. It is translated as CASSLHGHRTYEQYF.

This clonotype occurred many times. The chain recombines TRBV10-3 with TRBJ1-5; perhaps TRBD1 as D (6 bases). The length of the CDR3 is 13 residues. Trimming removed 5 bases at V and 3 bases at J, with 8 bases between. Germline-derived CDR1 and CDR2 are ENHRY and SYGVKD. CDR3 coding DNA: TGTGCCATCAGTTCAGGGGCCAATCAGCCCCAGCATTTT. Encoded protein: CAISSGANQPQHF.

This clonotype has a count of ten or more. The CDR3 spells CASSALVQVPCIGQPQHF. The DNA of the CDR3 is TGTGCCAGCAGCGCGTTGGTACAGGTCCCCTGCATTGGGCAGCCCCAGCATTTT. V is TRBV11-3 and J is TRBJ1-5; tentatively, D is TRBD1 (5 bases). This CDR3 is built from 18 residues. Germline V gene sequence: CDR1 SGHNT, CDR2 YENEEA. V was trimmed by 5 bases and J by 7 bases, leaving 27 bases between them.